This T cell receptor beta chain was obtained from a study of metastatic and nonmetastatic thyroid tumors. Study in general: Repertoires of blood and of tissue (tumor or nodule) from malignant and benign thyroid patients were compared.

TCRdb re-analyzed the PCR reads through MiXCR. The sample includes about 26,000 clones, 15% of them seen just once. CDR1 and CDR2 (germline): SGHDN, FVKESK. Trimming shortened V by 1 base and J by 0 bases, and 12 bases separated the two germline ends. CDR3 size: 16 residues. This clone was recorded at least ten times. Each patient came to thyroid surgery without any prior treatment (of any kind). V usage is TRBV14 and J usage is TRBJ1-2; D perhaps matches TRBD1 (6 bases). Input material: blood. The source is a female donor with papillary thyroid cancer or a benign thyroid nodule (not recorded which). Some clones in this sample may be carry-over from other donors' samples. CDR3 DNA: TGTGCCAGCAGCCAAGGTGGATGGACAGCTAACTATGGCTACACCTTC. It encodes CASSQGGWTANYGYTF.